The 20 T cell receptor beta chains listed next were all sequenced from one sample in a study of shared clonotypes between healthy human individuals. Profiling relied on immunoSEQ multiplex PCR, and the TCRdb table lists in-frame clones only, not all of them. The sample includes roughly 2,300,000 clones, roughly 90% seen only once; the top ten take 0.37%. Specimen: naive CD4+ T cells from PBMCs. The subset denotes: CD45RA+ positively selected. Receptors were obtained from a man between 18 and 29 years old in good health. Some clones in this sample may be carry-over from other donors' samples.

Only a few counts were recorded for this clone. The chain employs TRBV29-1 and TRBJ1-5; no definite D call. V was trimmed by 5 bases and J by 0 bases, leaving 8 bases between them. The CDR3 runs 13 residues. Germline V gene sequence: CDR1 SQVTM, CDR2 ANQGSEA. CDR3 sequence reads: CSVLWSSNQPQHF. CDR3 DNA: TGCAGCGTTCTTTGGAGTAGCAATCAGCCCCAGCATTTT. Full variable domain (missing parts from reference TRBV29-1 and TRBJ1-5): SAVISQKPSRDICQRGTSLTIQCQVDSQVTMMFWYRQQPGQSLTLIATANQGSEATYESGFVIDKFPISRPNLTFSTLTVSNMSPEDSSIYLCSVLWSSNQPQHFGDGTRLSIL.

The V call is TRBV2, the J call TRBJ1-5; 7 nucleotides match TRBD1. With 7 bases clipped from V and 6 bases from J, the junction kept 9 bases outside the gene matches. Germline CDR1 reads SNHLY; CDR2 reads FYNNEI. This CDR3 has 14 amino acids. CDR3 protein: CASTTTGQRQPQHF. CDR3 coding DNA: TGTGCCAGCACCACGACAGGGCAGCGTCAGCCCCAGCATTTT.

The chain links TRBV9 to TRBJ2-1; 7 bases map to TRBD1. The CDR3 has 15 amino acids. Germline V gene lookup returns CDR1 SGDLS and CDR2 YYNGEE. V lost 3 bases to trimming and J lost 1 base; unmatched junction nucleotides: 4. The DNA for the CDR3 is TGTGCCAGCAGCGACGGGACAGCTTCCTACAATGAGCAGTTCTTC. Protein product: CASSDGTASYNEQFF.

CDR3 nucleotide sequence: TGTGCCAGCTCGCCGGACAGGGGGTCACGCCCGAACCTCTATGGCTACACCTTC. This encodes CASSPDRGSRPNLYGYTF. The chain couples TRBV18 to TRBJ1-2, with 10 bases identical to TRBD1. Losses at the gene ends were 6 bases for V and 4 bases for J; bases not matched to a gene: 17. Germline CDR1 reads KGHSH; CDR2 reads LQKENI. The CDR3 is made up of 18 amino acids.

Points on this clone: The same CDR3 is also encoded by other DNA sequences in this sample. The J gene is TRBJ2-2, the V gene TRBV28, with no clear D. The CDR3 is made up of 12 amino acids. CDR1 and CDR2 (germline): MDHEN, SYDVKM. V was shortened by 5 bases and J by 3 bases, with 4 bases between the two germline ends. The DNA for the CDR3 is TGTGCCAGCAGTACCTACACCGGGGAGCTGTTTTTT. Translating gives CASSTYTGELFF.

The chain links TRBV10-3 to TRBJ2-7, with TRBD2 matching 11 bases. J was trimmed by 3 bases and V by 8 bases; bases with no gene match: 9. This CDR3 has 15 residues. Germline V gene data show CDR1 as ENHRY and CDR2 as SYGVKD. In DNA form, the CDR3 reads TGTGCCATCTCTAGTGTGACTAGCGGGGTCTACGAGCAGTACTTC. This gives the protein CAISSVTSGVYEQYF.

The chain uses TRBV6-1 and TRBJ2-3; TRBD2 matches 7 bases. The CDR3 contains 15 residues. Trimming cost V 6 bases and J 2 bases; bases outside gene matches: 8. Looked up from germline, CDR1 is MNHNS and CDR2 is SASEGT. The CDR3: CASSGAGLLTDTQYF. CDR3 nucleotide sequence: TGTGCCAGCAGCGGAGCGGGATTACTCACAGATACGCAGTATTTT.

Only a few counts were recorded for this clone. The sample contains more than one DNA sequence encoding this CDR3. This chain's CDR3 is CASSLGGYEQYF. In DNA form, the CDR3 reads TGTGCCAGCAGTTTAGGGGGGTACGAGCAGTACTTC. V usage is TRBV28 and J usage is TRBJ2-7, with a possible D match to TRBD2 (6 bases). Germline V gives CDR1 MDHEN, CDR2 SYDVKM. The CDR3 consists of 12 residues. Trimming shortened V by 2 bases and J by 4 bases, and 6 bases separated the two germline ends.

The gene calls are TRBV28 and TRBJ2-1; 7 bases agree with TRBD1. The CDR3 covers 16 residues. In germline, CDR1 is MDHEN, CDR2 SYDVKM. Losses at the gene ends were 0 bases for V and 2 bases for J; bases not matched to a gene: 4. CDR3: CASSLWGTVTYNEQFF. CDR3 in DNA: TGTGCCAGCAGTTTATGGGGGACAGTCACCTACAATGAGCAGTTCTTC.

The rearrangement links TRBV7-6 to TRBJ2-1, with 9 bases fitting TRBD2. Trimming at V came to 4 bases and at J to 7 bases, leaving 8 bases not matched to a gene. The V gene's germline CDR1 is SGHVS and CDR2 FNYEAQ. The CDR3 contains 15 residues. Here the CDR3 reads CASSWGSGSGNEQFF. In DNA, the CDR3 is TGTGCCAGCAGCTGGGGTAGCGGGAGTGGAAATGAGCAGTTCTTC.

V usage is TRBV19 and J usage is TRBJ1-3, with TRBD1 matching 7 bases. From germline, CDR1 is LNHDA and CDR2 SQIVND (reference sequence). V shed 6 bases and J 2 bases; nucleotides not matched to a gene: 4. The CDR3 totals 14 residues. The CDR3 sequence: CASRGGGTGNTIYF. The DNA of the CDR3 is TGTGCCAGTAGAGGAGGGGGCACTGGAAACACCATATATTTT.

The chain recombines TRBV2 with TRBJ2-7; D is ambiguous. V lost 4 bases and J 5 bases, leaving 18 bases between the germline ends. This CDR3 contains 15 residues. The germline V gene has CDR1 SNHLY and CDR2 FYNNEI. DNA for the CDR3: TGTGCCAGCAGTGCGGTCAACGCCAAAGGCGACGAGCAGTACTTC. Amino acid sequence: CASSAVNAKGDEQYF.

This clone was counted between two and nine times. The rearrangement uses TRBV28 and TRBJ2-7; TRBD1 is a possible D gene (6 bases). V was shortened by 4 bases and J by 4 bases, with 14 bases between the two germline ends. Germline V gene lookup returns CDR1 MDHEN and CDR2 SYDVKM. CDR3 length: 14 amino acids. CDR3 in amino acids: CASSSIGQGYEQYF. In DNA, the CDR3 is TGTGCCAGCAGTTCCATCGGTCAGGGGTACGAGCAGTACTTC.

The rearrangement links TRBV6-6 to TRBJ1-5, with D tentatively TRBD1 (6 bases). The V end lost 6 bases, the J end lost 0 bases, and 15 bases lay between the germline ends. This CDR3 contains 16 residues. Germline V CDR1 and CDR2: MNHNY, SVGAGI (reference sequence). The DNA of the CDR3 is TGTGCCAGCAGAGCATCATGGACAGCTAGCAATCAGCCCCAGCATTTT. It codes for CASRASWTASNQPQHF.

This chain links TRBV29-1 with TRBJ1-1; no definite D call. V was shortened by 7 bases and J by 11 bases, with 20 bases between the two germline ends. Germline-derived CDR1 and CDR2 are SQVTM and ANQGSEA. The CDR3 spans 12 residues. This chain's CDR3 is CSADGPATSAFF. The CDR3 DNA reads as TGCAGCGCCGATGGCCCCGCGACGTCGGCTTTCTTT.

The chain carries TRBV28 and TRBJ1-3, with D possibly TRBD1 on 6 matching bases. The CDR3 is 14 residues long. Trimming removed 6 bases at V and 4 bases at J, with 13 bases between. Germline assignment: CDR1 MDHEN and CDR2 SYDVKM. The CDR3 nucleotides read TGTGCCAGCAGCGAGGGGGGGACGGGAAACACCATATATTTT. As protein: CASSEGGTGNTIYF.

V gene TRBV6-5 combines with J gene TRBJ2-7, with 11 bases matching TRBD2. This CDR3 has 16 amino acids. Per the germline V gene, CDR1 is MNHEY and CDR2 is SVGAGI. V shed 3 bases and J 7 bases; nucleotides not matched to a gene: 11. The CDR3 DNA follows: TGTGCCAGCAGTTATTCACTAGCGGGAGTCGCCCGGGAGCAGTACTTC. Amino acid sequence: CASSYSLAGVAREQYF.

The rearrangement uses TRBV7-2 and TRBJ2-3; possibly TRBD1 for D (5 bases). The CDR3 loop spans 13 amino acids. V was clipped by 1 base and J by 4 bases, with 6 bases between them. The germline V gene encodes CDR1 SGHTA and CDR2 FQGNSA. The CDR3 spells CASSLEGADTQYF. CDR3 coding DNA: TGTGCCAGCAGCTTAGAAGGGGCAGATACGCAGTATTTT.

This clone has a single count. The chain recombines TRBV15 with TRBJ2-1; the D call may be TRBD1 or TRBD2 (5 bases each). Germline CDR1 is LNHNV and CDR2 is YYDKDF (reference sequence). Trimming shortened V by 0 bases and J by 4 bases, and 10 bases separated the two germline ends. The CDR3 loop spans 15 amino acids. The CDR3, as DNA: TGTGCCACCAGCAGAGAGGGCAGGGAGTACAATGAGCAGTTCTTC. Its protein product is CATSREGREYNEQFF.

The rearrangement joins TRBV18 to TRBJ1-1; perhaps TRBD1 as D (5 bases). The CDR3 contains 13 residues. Trimming cost V 8 bases and J 4 bases, with 14 bases left between them. Germline V gene sequence: CDR1 KGHSH, CDR2 LQKENI. CDR3 loop: CASAQGEGTEAFF. The CDR3 DNA follows: TGTGCCAGCGCTCAAGGGGAGGGCACTGAAGCTTTCTTT.